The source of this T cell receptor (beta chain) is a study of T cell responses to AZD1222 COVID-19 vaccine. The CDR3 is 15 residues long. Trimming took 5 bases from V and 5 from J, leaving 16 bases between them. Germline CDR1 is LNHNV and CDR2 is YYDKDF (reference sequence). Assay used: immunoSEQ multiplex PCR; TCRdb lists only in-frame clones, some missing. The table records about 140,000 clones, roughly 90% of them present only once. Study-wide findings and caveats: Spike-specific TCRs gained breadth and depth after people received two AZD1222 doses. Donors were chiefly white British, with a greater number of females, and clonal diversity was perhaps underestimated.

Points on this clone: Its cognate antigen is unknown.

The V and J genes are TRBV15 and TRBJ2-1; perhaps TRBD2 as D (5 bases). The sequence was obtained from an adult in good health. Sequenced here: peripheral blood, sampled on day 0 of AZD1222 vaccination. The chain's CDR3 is CATSLLRGRDNEQFF. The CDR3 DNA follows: TGTGCCACCAGCCTTTTACGGGGTCGCGACAATGAGCAGTTCTTC.